This T cell receptor (beta chain) was documented in a study of T cell responses to AZD1222 COVID-19 vaccine. Whole-study findings and limits: Donors were mostly white British, more females; clonal diversity possibly underestimated. Repertoire sampling occurred only after the peak T cell response.

This CDR3 comprises 15 residues. V lost 6 bases and J 1 base, leaving 15 bases between the germline ends. Germline CDR1 and CDR2: SNHLY and FYNNEI. About this clone: The target antigen is unknown.

Measured with immunoSEQ multiplex PCR; TCRdb has only the in-frame clones, and not every one. The sample lists some 120,000 clones, about 90% occurring once. Sequencing used peripheral blood, obtained on day 0 of AZD1222 vaccination. The chain is built from TRBV2 and TRBJ1-1; D remains unclear. The source is an adult in good health. The CDR3 sequence is CASRAEVMPNTEAFF. CDR3 in DNA: TGTGCCAGCAGGGCCGAGGTTATGCCGAACACTGAAGCTTTCTTT.